The rows below give T cell receptor beta chains drawn from one sample of a study of blood T cell repertoires in COVID-19. Method: immunoSEQ multiplex PCR; TCRdb's copy keeps in-frame clones and lacks some. The profile shows a few hundred thousand clones, approximately 91% of them singletons. Sequencing was done on a sample of PBMCs or T cells enriched from blood (not recorded which). The origin of the receptors is a human donor in a cohort exposed to, infected with or recovered from COVID-19 (not recorded which). The donor label of this sample is uncertain. The CDR3 runs from the conserved cysteine through the conserved F or W. The D gene is left open where the match is weak. Only some rows state a clone size, as once, few, many or a class for expanded clones.

clone size	J gene	V gene	D gene	CDR3 protein	CDR3 DNA
few	TRBJ2-7	TRBV4-1	NA	CASSQFSGQLSSYEQYF	TGCGCCAGCAGCCAATTTTCCGGACAGCTGAGCTCCTACGAGCAGTACTTC
NA	TRBJ2-1	TRBV24-1	TRBD2	CATSDQTGGVDEQFF	TGTGCCACCAGTGATCAAACGGGGGGAGTAGATGAGCAGTTCTTC
NA	TRBJ2-3	TRBV6-2/TRBV6-3	TRBD2	CASSSMWSGTITKGDTQYF	TGTGCCAGCAGCTCCATGTGGAGCGGGACGATAACAAAGGGGGATACGCAGTATTTT
NA	TRBJ1-2	TRBV29-1	TRBD1	CSVEGRGQADYGYTF	TGCAGCGTTGAAGGACGGGGACAGGCTGACTATGGCTACACCTTC
NA	TRBJ2-5	TRBV3-1/TRBV3-2	TRBD2	CASTPTGGAGETQYF	TGTGCCAGCACCCCCACGGGGGGGGCGGGAGAGACCCAGTACTTC
NA	TRBJ1-4	TRBV29-1	NA	CSVDQGGKLFF	TGCAGCGTAGATCAGGGAGGAAAACTGTTTTTT
NA	TRBJ1-6	TRBV10-2	TRBD1	CASSAGQVLSYNSPLHF	TGCGCCAGCAGTGCGGGACAGGTGCTCTCCTATAATTCACCCCTCCACTTT
NA	TRBJ2-5	TRBV24-1	TRBD2	CATSRADGGEETQYF	TGTGCCACCAGTCGGGCTGACGGGGGGGAAGAGACCCAGTACTTC
NA	TRBJ2-2	TRBV9	TRBD1	CASGLTGANTGELFF	TGTGCCAGCGGTTTAACAGGGGCGAACACCGGGGAGCTGTTTTTT
NA	TRBJ1-1	TRBV24-1	NA	CATLAKGSGGQVGTEAFF	TGTGCCACCCTCGCCAAGGGCAGCGGAGGTCAGGTTGGCACTGAAGCTTTCTTT
NA	TRBJ2-3	TRBV4-1	TRBD2	CASSSSGGIDTQYF	TGCGCCAGCAGCTCCAGCGGGGGGATTGATACGCAGTATTTT
NA	TRBJ1-5	TRBV4-1	NA	CASSQLAVSQPQHF	TGCGCCAGCAGCCAATTGGCCGTAAGTCAGCCCCAGCATTTT
NA	TRBJ1-2	TRBV6-5	NA	CASSYFQGSGYTF	TGTGCCAGCAGTTACTTCCAGGGGAGTGGCTACACCTTC
NA	TRBJ1-1	TRBV29-1	NA	CSAGGLLNTEAFF	TGCAGCGCCGGGGGACTCTTGAACACTGAAGCTTTCTTT
NA	TRBJ2-5	TRBV5-1	TRBD1	CASSLHGTGSVETQYF	TGCGCCAGCAGCTTGCATGGGACAGGGTCGGTGGAGACCCAGTACTTC
NA	TRBJ2-3	TRBV6-1	NA	CASSEVGMAEGTQYF	TGTGCCAGCAGTGAAGTGGGGATGGCTGAGGGTACGCAGTATTTT
NA	TRBJ2-5	TRBV24-1	TRBD1	CATSEVGQGKETQYF	TGTGCCACCAGTGAGGTTGGACAGGGAAAAGAGACCCAGTACTTC
NA	TRBJ1-1	TRBV27	NA	CASSFDRTNTEAFF	TGTGCCAGCAGTTTCGACAGAACCAACACTGAAGCTTTCTTT
NA	TRBJ2-3	TRBV2	TRBD2	CASSVKRGGTDTQYF	TGTGCCAGCAGTGTTAAGCGGGGAGGCACAGATACGCAGTATTTT
NA	TRBJ1-2	TRBV6-5	TRBD1	CASRTGVLSYGYTF	TGTGCCAGCAGGACAGGGGTTTTGTCCTATGGCTACACCTTC
NA	TRBJ2-5	TRBV27	NA	CASIPPYYF	TGTGCCAGCATCCCCCCCTATTACTTC
NA	TRBJ2-5	TRBV2	NA	CASSEQSIDRGTQYF	TGTGCCAGCAGTGAACAGTCCATCGATAGGGGGACCCAGTACTTC
once	TRBJ1-2	TRBV6-1	NA	CASSETVGYTF	TGTGCCAGCAGTGAGACAGTTGGCTACACCTTC
NA	TRBJ2-5	TRBV2	TRBD2	CASITLRTSGGRTQYF	TGTGCGAGTATAACACTGAGGACTAGCGGGGGGAGGACCCAGTACTTC
once	TRBJ1-4	TRBV7-9	NA	CASSLDPGQGEKLFF	TGTGCCAGCAGCTTAGATCCGGGTCAGGGTGAAAAACTGTTTTTT
NA	TRBJ2-3	TRBV4-3	TRBD2	CASSQETAGGPDTQYF	TGCGCCAGCAGCCAAGAAACAGCGGGGGGCCCAGATACGCAGTATTTT
NA	TRBJ1-1	TRBV3-1/TRBV3-2	NA	CASSQDPRDTEAFF	TGTGCCAGCAGCCAAGATCCCCGTGACACTGAAGCTTTCTTT
NA	TRBJ1-2	TRBV3-1/TRBV3-2	TRBD1	CASSHRPGQGDGYTF	TGTGCCAGCAGCCACCGGCCGGGACAGGGGGATGGCTACACCTTC
once	TRBJ2-7	TRBV9	NA	CASSTPQGGEQYF	TGTGCCAGCAGCACCCCACAGGGCGGCGAGCAGTACTTC
NA	TRBJ2-3	TRBV4-1	NA	CASSQATVSTDTQYF	TGCGCCAGCAGCCAAGCAACAGTGAGCACAGATACGCAGTATTTT
NA	TRBJ2-3	TRBV6-4	TRBD1	CASSDSMRTGDADTQYF	TGTGCCAGCAGTGACTCGATGAGGACAGGGGACGCAGATACGCAGTATTTT
NA	TRBJ2-5	TRBV27	NA	CASGGYHETQYF	TGTGCCAGCGGGGGGTACCACGAGACCCAGTACTTC
NA	TRBJ2-7	TRBV7-6	TRBD1	CASSLYLTGQPHEQYF	TGTGCCAGCAGCTTATACTTGACGGGACAGCCCCACGAGCAGTACTTC
NA	TRBJ2-3	TRBV11-2	TRBD1	CASSSSGDRTGTDTQYF	TGTGCCAGCAGCTCCTCCGGGGACAGGACAGGGACAGATACGCAGTATTTT
NA	TRBJ2-7	TRBV6-6	NA	CASSIDGEQYF	TGTGCCAGCAGTATAGACGGGGAGCAGTACTTC
NA	TRBJ2-3	TRBV11-3	NA	CASSQGGFSTDTQYF	TGTGCCAGCAGCCAAGGGGGATTCAGCACAGATACGCAGTATTTT
NA	TRBJ1-2	TRBV28	NA	CASRQGANYGYTF	TGTGCCAGCAGACAGGGCGCTAACTATGGCTACACCTTC
once	TRBJ1-5	TRBV19	NA	CASSAGQNQPQHF	TGTGCCAGTAGTGCCGGACAGAATCAGCCCCAGCATTTT
NA	TRBJ1-5	TRBV29-1	TRBD1	CSVGTDYSNQPQHF	TGCAGCGTCGGGACAGATTATAGCAATCAGCCCCAGCATTTT
NA	TRBJ1-2	TRBV6-5	NA	CASSSLGHYGYTF	TGTGCCAGCAGCTCTTTGGGGCACTATGGCTACACCTTC
NA	TRBJ2-1	TRBV30	NA	CAWSRGSYNEQFF	TGTGCCTGGAGCCGCGGGTCCTACAATGAGCAGTTCTTC
NA	TRBJ1-1	TRBV27	TRBD1	CASSLSAGGRNTEAFF	TGTGCCAGCAGTTTAAGCGCAGGGGGCCGGAACACTGAAGCTTTCTTT
NA	TRBJ1-2	TRBV27	NA	CASSFSDSYGYTF	TGTGCCAGCAGTTTCTCGGACAGCTATGGCTACACCTTC
NA	TRBJ1-2	TRBV5-6	TRBD1	CASQGARNGYTF	TGTGCCTCACAGGGGGCGCGGAATGGCTACACCTTC
NA	TRBJ1-2	TRBV6-5	TRBD1	CASSYEAQGAHGYTF	TGTGCCAGCAGTTATGAGGCTCAGGGGGCACATGGCTACACCTTC
once	TRBJ1-6	TRBV6-5	TRBD1	CASSYSGQVHF	TGTGCCAGCAGTTACTCGGGACAGGTCCACTTT
NA	TRBJ2-3	TRBV28	NA	CASSSIWTESTDTQYF	TGTGCCAGCAGTTCTATATGGACAGAGAGTACAGATACGCAGTATTTT
few	TRBJ1-1	TRBV7-3	NA	CASSLYQGSDTEAFF	TGTGCCAGCAGCTTATATCAGGGGTCGGACACTGAAGCTTTCTTT
NA	TRBJ2-3	TRBV18	TRBD2	CASSPPSLAGEDTQYF	TGTGCCAGCTCACCACCGTCTCTAGCGGGGGAAGATACGCAGTATTTT